This entry is about one T cell receptor beta chain. Generated by immunoSEQ multiplex PCR, the TCRdb table keeps only in-frame clones and is missing some. The sample consists of some 580,000 clones, about 97% of them appearing once. Trimming took off 0 bases at V and 2 bases at J, with 20 bases between the two ends. The germline CDR1 and CDR2 sequences are LNHDA and SQIVND (reference sequence). The CDR3 contains 19 residues. The sample comes from a study of shared clonotypes between healthy human individuals. Material for sequencing was naive CD4+ T cells sorted from blood. The subset was: CD45RA+ positively selected. This chain uses TRBV19 with TRBJ2-1; D perhaps matches TRBD2 (6 bases). The origin of this receptor is a woman in her thirties in good health. The CDR3 here is CASSIDAPHGSGAYNEQFF. DNA of the CDR3: TGTGCCAGTAGTATAGATGCCCCCCATGGTAGCGGTGCCTACAATGAGCAGTTCTTC.